This is a list of T cell receptor beta chains from one sample in a study of blood T cells in healthy people across ages. Via MiXCR, TCRdb re-called the 5' RACE reads, giving one row per CDR3 protein. The profile shows about 1.6 million distinct CDR3 sequences, about 32% of them singletons. Sequences were obtained from blood. The receptors originated from a woman in her 30s in good health. CDR3s include the opening cysteine and the closing phenylalanine or tryptophan. The D gene is left open where the match is weak. A row's size may be missing; if present it is once, few, many or a size class.

CDR3 protein	CDR3 DNA	V gene	J gene	D gene	CDR3 length	clone size
CSAIKGRESYNVQFF	TGCAGTGCTATCAAGGGTAGGGAATCCTACAATGTGCAGTTCTTC	TRBV20-1	TRBJ2-1	.	15	.
CASSQIQGSIYGYTF	TGCGCCAGCAGCCAAATACAGGGCTCCATCTATGGCTACACCTTC	TRBV4-1	TRBJ1-2	.	15	few
CASSPGWGDEQYF	TGTGCCAGCAGCCCGGGGTGGGGGGACGAGCAGTACTTC	TRBV5-5	TRBJ2-7	.	13	.
CASSLHGTVDSPLHF	TGCGCCAGCAGCCTCCACGGGACAGTGGATTCACCCCTCCACTTT	TRBV4-1	TRBJ1-6	TRBD1	15	.
CAGSLATSGGFYEQYF	TGTGCCGGCAGCTTAGCGACTAGCGGGGGGTTCTACGAGCAGTACTTC	TRBV7-6	TRBJ2-7	TRBD2	16	.
CSAHGASGPKETQYF	TGCAGTGCCCATGGTGCCTCGGGACCAAAAGAGACCCAGTACTTC	TRBV20-1	TRBJ2-5	.	15	few
CASSQDRGSGYTF	TGTGCCAGCAGCCAAGATCGGGGGAGTGGCTACACCTTC	TRBV3-1	TRBJ1-2	.	13	few
CSVSGNGLPGSRYEQYF	TGCAGTGTCTCGGGGAATGGTCTTCCGGGGTCCCGCTACGAGCAGTACTTC	TRBV20-1	TRBJ2-7	.	17	.
CSAKGRIGYNEQFF	TGCAGTGCTAAAGGCCGAATCGGCTACAATGAGCAGTTCTTC	TRBV20-1	TRBJ2-1	.	14	few
CASGGDRVSDTQYF	TGTGCCAGCGGGGGGGACAGGGTTTCAGATACGCAGTATTTT	TRBV2	TRBJ2-3	TRBD1	14	.
CSARDPWREGLYNEQFF	TGCAGTGCTAGAGATCCCTGGCGGGAGGGCCTCTACAATGAGCAGTTCTTC	TRBV20-1	TRBJ2-1	TRBD2	17	few